The rows below give T cell receptor beta chains drawn from one sample of a study of blood T cells in healthy people across ages. TCRdb independently ran MiXCR on the 5' RACE reads; one entry per CDR3 protein. The data show some 1.6 million distinct CDR3 sequences, with around 36% seen just once and 11% held by the top ten. Sequences were obtained from blood. The receptors were sampled from a woman in her thirties in good health. The conserved cysteine and the conserved F or W are not part of the CDR3 here.

v_gene: TRBV6-6
CDR3aa: ASSYSSTRTDTQY

v_gene: TRBV29-1
CDR3aa: SGSDSYGYT

v_gene: TRBV12-3/TRBV12-4
CDR3aa: ASSGRDRGYGYT

v_gene: TRBV15
CDR3aa: ATSRGGTKNTEAF

v_gene: TRBV6-1
CDR3aa: ASRQPGQGPKNIQY

v_gene: TRBV4-1
CDR3aa: ASSPIWSNYGYT

v_gene: TRBV4-1
CDR3aa: ANSQVFRTNYGYT

v_gene: TRBV13
CDR3aa: ASSLRARWTGGYEQY

v_gene: TRBV20-1
CDR3aa: SASVGLAGRNEQF

v_gene: TRBV28
CDR3aa: ASSSASGRAGDTQY

v_gene: TRBV19
CDR3aa: ASSILLLREGGDGYT

v_gene: TRBV5-1
CDR3aa: ASTQRGQPQETQY

v_gene: TRBV7-3
CDR3aa: ASSLTGGGASGRVYYNEQF

v_gene: TRBV9
CDR3aa: ASSADINYGHT

v_gene: TRBV7-8
CDR3aa: ASSSTGTGGGRGETQY

v_gene: TRBV2
CDR3aa: ASSEAVRAETQY

v_gene: TRBV9
CDR3aa: ASSPSGTSGIYEQY

v_gene: TRBV10-3
CDR3aa: AISGGRIYGYT

v_gene: TRBV30
CDR3aa: AQGDRGGYGYT

v_gene: TRBV25-1
CDR3aa: ASSESTYEQY

v_gene: TRBV2
CDR3aa: ASSGRGQPSEQY

v_gene: TRBV6-5
CDR3aa: ASSYSDGGAETQY

v_gene: TRBV6-1
CDR3aa: ASTVSLTGELF

v_gene: TRBV6-1
CDR3aa: ASWPGAGEDPGANVLT

v_gene: TRBV7-9
CDR3aa: ASSLLQGGTYNEQF

v_gene: TRBV18
CDR3aa: ASSPPEGGSQPQH

v_gene: TRBV20-1
CDR3aa: SARDRESPSYEQY

v_gene: TRBV20-1
CDR3aa: SARKAPDRGYSGTNNEQF

v_gene: TRBV20-1
CDR3aa: SAREVGTNYGYT

v_gene: TRBV27
CDR3aa: ASSSSWRGTLNTEAF

v_gene: TRBV5-1
CDR3aa: ASSSGTGAKDTQY

v_gene: TRBV12-3/TRBV12-4
CDR3aa: ASSPFWASGDTQY

v_gene: TRBV20-1
CDR3aa: SASITLASRMGTQY

v_gene: TRBV7-9
CDR3aa: ASSSISGPGQETQY

v_gene: TRBV12-3/TRBV12-4
CDR3aa: ASSIDRYTEAF

v_gene: TRBV2
CDR3aa: ASSDRFRYEQY

v_gene: TRBV29-1
CDR3aa: SVFSGNTDTQY

v_gene: TRBV5-1
CDR3aa: ASSPGVAGGPYNEQF

v_gene: TRBV27
CDR3aa: ASTSTGLGDFNEKLF

v_gene: TRBV10-3
CDR3aa: AISSQAGQPQH

v_gene: TRBV29-1
CDR3aa: SVEDRSQTGGYGYT

v_gene: TRBV10-3
CDR3aa: AISGAGVPDTEAF

v_gene: TRBV5-1
CDR3aa: ASSLAITGEQY

v_gene: TRBV27
CDR3aa: ASSPGLAGELPKETQY

v_gene: TRBV12-3/TRBV12-4
CDR3aa: ASSITNSNQPQH

v_gene: TRBV7-9
CDR3aa: ASIPGQGGSYEQY

v_gene: TRBV27
CDR3aa: ASSFSARVGGYT

v_gene: TRBV11-2
CDR3aa: ASSFGGLNQETQY

v_gene: TRBV20-1
CDR3aa: SARRGLAGAGRIGELF

v_gene: TRBV2
CDR3aa: ASSAWGILAENYEQY

v_gene: TRBV7-6
CDR3aa: ASSSAPQGKFEAF

v_gene: TRBV12-3/TRBV12-4
CDR3aa: ASSSFWVNSPLH

v_gene: TRBV20-1
CDR3aa: SAIKVYNEQF

v_gene: TRBV4-1
CDR3aa: ASSQGISSGGITDTQY

v_gene: TRBV27
CDR3aa: ASSPLGSGANVLT